The next 23 T cell receptor beta chains were all read from a single sample in a study of blood T cell repertoires in COVID-19. Method: immunoSEQ multiplex PCR; TCRdb's copy keeps in-frame clones and lacks some. The sample shows around 60,000 clones, 75% to 85% of them seen only once. Sequenced: peripheral blood. Receptors originate from a human donor in a cohort sampled during active COVID-19.

This clone was detected once. This chain joins TRBV6-5 and TRBJ1-1, with D possibly matching TRBD1 (5 bases). Per germline, CDR1 MNHEY and CDR2 SVGAGI. This CDR3 region has 13 residues. Trimming removed 7 bases from V and 5 bases from J, with 14 bases in between. The CDR3 DNA sequence: TGTGCCAGCAACAACGGGGGGGAGACTGAAGCTTTCTTT. Amino acid sequence: CASNNGGETEAFF.

DNA for the CDR3: TGTGCCAGCAGCCCAGAAGCGGAGGGGGAGACCCAGTACTTC. It yields the protein CASSPEAEGETQYF. This chain joins TRBV3-1 (or the pseudogene TRBV3-2) and TRBJ2-5; TRBD2 might be the D (6 bases). The CDR3 spans 14 residues. V was trimmed by 4 bases and J by 5 bases, leaving 14 bases between them. Germline V gives CDR1 LGHDT, CDR2 YNNKEL (reference sequence).

The V gene is TRBV30, the J gene TRBJ1-1; no firm D call. The germline V gene has CDR1 GTSNPN and CDR2 SVGIG (reference sequence). The CDR3 totals 12 residues. V lost 5 bases and J lost 4, with 11 bases in between. The CDR3 DNA sequence: TGTGCCTGGGGGCAGGTTCTCACTGAAGCTTTCTTT. The encoded protein is CAWGQVLTEAFF.

The chain uses TRBV9 and TRBJ2-3, with 13 bases matching TRBD2. CDR1 is SGDLS, CDR2 YYNGEE, per germline. The CDR3 spans 16 residues. The ends lost 3 bases at V and 6 bases at J; junction bases unmatched: 7. The CDR3 sequence is CASSARGLAGWDTQYF. As DNA, the CDR3 is TGTGCCAGCAGCGCTCGGGGACTAGCGGGGTGGGATACGCAGTATTTT.

The J gene is TRBJ2-2, the V gene TRBV28, with TRBD2 matching over 9 bases. The CDR3 has 15 residues. V shed 3 bases and J 4 bases; nucleotides not matched to a gene: 3. Germline-derived CDR1 and CDR2 are MDHEN and SYDVKM. CDR3 sequence reads: CASSLGLALTGELFF. The CDR3 region has the DNA TGTGCCAGCAGTTTGGGACTAGCTCTCACCGGGGAGCTGTTTTTT. The full variable domain, rest sourced from reference TRBV28 and TRBJ2-2, is DVKVTQSSRYLVKRTGEKVFLECVQDMDHENMFWYRQDPGLGLRLIYFSYDVKMKEKGDIPEGYSVSREKKERFSLILESASTNQTSMYLCASSLGLALTGELFFGEGSRLTVL.

J is TRBJ1-2 and V is TRBV7-9; D might be TRBD1 (6 bases). CDR1 is SEHNR, CDR2 FQNEAQ, per germline (reference sequence). Trimming removed 6 bases at V and 5 bases at J, with 16 bases between. The CDR3 extends over 14 amino acids. CDR3 DNA sequence: TGTGCCAGCAGACCCACCTTGGGGGCGTATGGCTACACCTTC. The encoded protein is CASRPTLGAYGYTF. The complete variable domain, with remaining parts taken from reference TRBV7-9 and TRBJ1-2, reads DTGVSQNPRHKITKRGQNVTFRCDPISEHNRLYWYRQTLGQGPEFLTYFQNEAQLEKSRLLSDRFSAERPKGSFSTLEIQRTEQGDSAMYLCASRPTLGAYGYTFGSGTRLTVV.

This clone was found a few times. The chain joins TRBV6-4 to TRBJ2-3; TRBD1 aligns across 7 bases. Germline lookup yields CDR1 MRHNA and CDR2 SNTAGT. The J segment lost 1 base and the V segment lost 4 bases, leaving 5 bases of the junction unmatched. This CDR3 contains 15 residues. In DNA, the CDR3 is TGTGCCAGCAGTGTAGGGGGCCTAGGCACAGATACGCAGTATTTT. Protein sequence: CASSVGGLGTDTQYF.

The rearrangement joins TRBV6-5 to TRBJ1-5; TRBD1 matches 7 bases. Germline CDR1 is MNHEY and CDR2 is SVGAGI. The CDR3 runs 15 residues. V was clipped by 6 bases and J by 1 base; unmatched bases: 6. The CDR3 region is CASRETRGSNQPQHF. The CDR3 DNA reads TGTGCCAGCAGGGAGACCAGGGGGAGCAATCAGCCCCAGCATTTT.

This chain connects TRBV7-2 to TRBJ1-2; possible D gene TRBD1, 5 bases. The V end was cut by 4 bases, the J end by 4 bases, with 13 bases between. The germline V gene has CDR1 SGHTA and CDR2 FQGNSA. This CDR3 is 14 amino acids long. CDR3 amino acids: CASSSGAGSYGYTF. The DNA of the CDR3 is TGTGCCAGCAGCTCTGGGGCTGGGTCCTATGGCTACACCTTC.

The chain combines TRBV12-3 or TRBV12-4 with TRBJ2-2, with D hard to call. The ends were cut back, 4 bases at V and 4 bases at J, with 4 bases in the middle. This CDR3 spans 12 amino acids. CDR3 in DNA: TGTGCCAGCAGTTACGGCACCGGGGAGCTGTTTTTT. Its translation: CASSYGTGELFF.

This rearrangement joins TRBV19 to TRBJ1-5; D gene unclear. With 5 bases removed from V and 1 base from J, the gap between germline ends came to 15 bases. This CDR3 is 16 amino acids long. CDR1 and CDR2 (germline): LNHDA, SQIVND (reference sequence). CDR3 bases: TGTGCCAGTAGTTCCCCCGGGGATCGGAGCAATCAGCCCCAGCATTTT. It specifies CASSSPGDRSNQPQHF.

In this sample, this clone turned up a few times. The chain carries TRBV28 and TRBJ2-7, with 7 bases matching TRBD2. With V trimmed by 3 bases and J by 2 bases, 4 bases remained unmatched. This CDR3 spans 14 amino acids. The germline gives CDR1 MDHEN, CDR2 SYDVKM. The CDR3 DNA follows: TGTGCCAGCAGTTTCGGGGGGAGCGCCTACGAGCAGTACTTC. Its protein product is CASSFGGSAYEQYF.

This clone was seen more than once but under ten times. The chain combines TRBV10-1 with TRBJ2-2; no clear D. Germline lookup yields CDR1 WNHNN and CDR2 SYGVQD (reference sequence). The CDR3 sequence is 13 residues long. Trimming pared 2 bases from V and 6 bases from J, leaving 7 bases between. In nucleotides, the CDR3 is TGCGCCAGCAGTGAGCGAGGATCCGGGGAGCTGTTTTTT. Protein sequence: CASSERGSGELFF.

This sequence joins TRBV6-5 and TRBJ2-2, with 7 positions matching TRBD2. CDR3 length: 14 amino acids. The trim removed 6 bases at V and 6 bases at J, leaving 7 bases unmatched. CDR1 MNHEY and CDR2 SVGAGI come from the germline V gene. CDR3 region: CASRRDYRPGELFF. CDR3 in DNA: TGTGCCAGCAGGCGGGACTACCGACCCGGGGAGCTGTTTTTT.

The chain couples TRBV28 to TRBJ2-7; D is possibly TRBD2 (6 bases). Trimming left V 6 bases short and J 3 bases short, with 18 bases between. The CDR3 is made up of 15 amino acids. Germline CDR1 and CDR2: MDHEN and SYDVKM. CDR3 nucleotide sequence: TGTGCCAGCAGATCCCTCGGGGGAGCCTACTACGAGCAGTACTTC. Amino acid sequence: CASRSLGGAYYEQYF.

The chain recombines TRBV29-1 with TRBJ2-7; TRBD1 matches at 8 bases. The germline CDR1 and CDR2 sequences are SQVTM and ANQGSEA. Losses at the gene ends were 5 bases for V and 5 bases for J; bases not matched to a gene: 5. CDR3 length: 12 residues. CDR3 region: CSVRTGIDEQYF. The CDR3 DNA reads TGCAGCGTTCGGACAGGGATCGACGAGCAGTACTTC.

V and J are TRBV3-1 (or the pseudogene TRBV3-2) and TRBJ2-1; 8 bases fit TRBD2. Per the germline V gene, CDR1 is LGHDT and CDR2 is YNNKEL (reference sequence). The CDR3 consists of 16 residues. J gave up 2 bases and V 4 bases, and 7 bases lay outside the gene matches. For the CDR3, the DNA is TGTGCCAGCAGCCCTCCCAGCGGGAGAACCTACAATGAGCAGTTCTTC. Its protein is CASSPPSGRTYNEQFF.

This chain links TRBV12-3 or TRBV12-4 with TRBJ1-2; tentative D call: TRBD1 (5 bases). The CDR3 length is 13 residues. Trimming pared 6 bases from V and 8 bases from J, leaving 16 bases between. The CDR3 here is CASSETGHGGYTF. CDR3 DNA: TGTGCCAGCAGCGAAACAGGCCATGGGGGCTACACCTTC.

This clone showed up just once. The J gene is TRBJ2-7, the V gene TRBV7-9, with 10 bases lining up with TRBD1. The CDR3 has 14 residues. CDR1 and CDR2 (germline): SEHNR, FQNEAQ (reference sequence). V dropped 4 bases and J dropped 4; count of bases not matched to a gene: 4. CDR3 sequence: CASSSPGQGYEQYF. CDR3 nucleotides: TGTGCCAGCAGCTCCCCGGGACAGGGGTACGAGCAGTACTTC.

This clone was counted a few times. The V call is TRBV7-9, the J call TRBJ2-1; TRBD1 agrees at 12 bases. Germline lookup yields CDR1 SEHNR and CDR2 FQNEAQ (reference sequence). V was pared by 3 bases and J by 6 bases, with 3 bases of the junction left unmatched. The CDR3 has 15 amino acids. The CDR3 DNA reads as TGTGCCAGCAGCTTGCGGGACAGGGGGCGCAATGAGCAGTTCTTC. Protein: CASSLRDRGRNEQFF.

The chain couples TRBV4-2 to TRBJ1-4; D remains ambiguous. The CDR3 covers 18 residues. Germline V lookup: CDR1 LGHNA, CDR2 YNFKEQ. Deletions cut 4 bases from V and 0 bases from J, with 18 bases between. This chain's CDR3 is CASSPSPVADATNEKLFF. CDR3 coding DNA: TGTGCCAGCAGCCCATCTCCGGTGGCGGATGCAACTAATGAAAAACTGTTTTTT.

This clone was detected only a few times. This sequence joins TRBV6-1 and TRBJ1-1; D gene ambiguous. The CDR3 spans 14 residues. Germline CDR1 is MNHNS and CDR2 is SASEGT. V dropped 0 bases and J dropped 4 bases, with 9 bases sitting between them. CDR3 region: CASSEAQGSTEAFF. The CDR3 coding sequence is TGTGCCAGCAGTGAAGCGCAAGGGAGCACTGAAGCTTTCTTT.

The chain links TRBV10-3 to TRBJ2-1, with 7 nucleotides matching TRBD2. The CDR3 has 16 residues. Trimming removed 0 bases from V and 0 bases from J; junction bases left unmatched: 2. Germline CDR1 and CDR2: ENHRY and SYGVKD. CDR3: CAISESGGSSYNEQFF. DNA of the CDR3: TGTGCCATCAGTGAGTCGGGCGGGAGCTCCTACAATGAGCAGTTCTTC.